Below are 16 T cell receptor beta chains sequenced from a single sample in a study of CD8 T cells in ankylosing spondylitis. TCRdb re-analysed the 5' RACE reads in MiXCR, keeping a single row per CDR3 protein. Of around 180,000 distinct CDR3 sequences listed, approximately 12% are singletons. Source material: blood, either unsorted or a sorted T cell fraction (not recorded which). These receptors came from a female donor with ankylosing spondylitis or in good health (not recorded which).

This clonotype showed up just a few times. V and J are TRBV6-5 and TRBJ1-4; TRBD1 aligns across 10 bases. Germline CDR1 and CDR2: MNHEY and SVGAGI. This CDR3 has 17 amino acids. The trim removed 7 bases at V and 3 bases at J, leaving 11 bases unmatched. CDR3 bases: TGTGCCAGCACTTATCTCCGGGACAGGGGTCCTAATGAAAAACTGTTTTTT. It codes for CASTYLRDRGPNEKLFF.

This clonotype was counted only a few times. The genes are TRBV5-1 and TRBJ1-4; D remains unclear. V shed 1 base and J shed 0 bases, with 19 bases lying between them. The CDR3 consists of 19 residues. Germline V gives CDR1 SGHRS, CDR2 YFSETQ. The CDR3: CASSLSFGPSPSTNEKLFF. The DNA for the CDR3 is TGCGCCAGCAGCTTGAGTTTCGGGCCTTCCCCGTCAACTAATGAAAAACTGTTTTTT.

J is TRBJ2-1 and V is TRBV3-1; no definite D call. This CDR3 spans 14 amino acids. Germline V gene lookup returns CDR1 LGHDT and CDR2 YNNKEL (reference sequence). V lost 0 bases and J lost 7, with 10 bases in between. The CDR3 sequence is CASSQENQGNEQFF. The CDR3 DNA reads TGTGCCAGCAGCCAAGAGAATCAAGGGAATGAGCAGTTCTTC.

This clonotype was found a few times. The chain has TRBV5-1 and TRBJ2-1, with 11 bases lining up with TRBD2. The trim removed 4 bases at V and 2 bases at J, leaving 11 bases unmatched. This CDR3 region has 18 residues. Germline V gives CDR1 SGHRS, CDR2 YFSETQ. The CDR3 sequence: CASSRGSSGRATYNEQFF. In nucleotides, the CDR3 is TGCGCCAGCAGCCGAGGGAGTAGCGGGAGGGCCACCTACAATGAGCAGTTCTTC. The full variable domain, its missing parts supplied by reference TRBV5-1 and TRBJ2-1, is KAGVTQTPRYLIKTRGQQVTLSCSPISGHRSVSWYQQTPGQGLQFLFEYFSETQRNKGNFPGRFSGRQFSNSRSEMNVSTLELGDSALYLCASSRGSSGRATYNEQFFGPGTRLTVL.

The DNA of the CDR3 is TGTGCCAGCAGCGGCTCTGAGACGGAGACCGTCATTTATGGCTACACCTTC. Translated, it gives CASSGSETETVIYGYTF. The chain joins TRBV7-9 to TRBJ1-2; D unresolved. This CDR3 region has 17 residues. V was clipped by 5 bases and J by 5 bases, with 24 bases between them. CDR1 is SEHNR and CDR2 is FQNEAQ in the germline V gene (reference sequence).

Ten or more counts support this clonotype. V gene TRBV20-1 combines with J gene TRBJ2-2, with no clear D. CDR1 and CDR2 (germline): DFQATT, SNEGSKA (reference sequence). The CDR3 is 15 residues long. V was pared by 4 bases and J by 3 bases, with 15 bases between. CDR3 nucleotide sequence: TGCAGTGCTACCCAGTCCTCGACCGACACCGGGGAGCTGTTTTTT. Translating it yields CSATQSSTDTGELFF.

The table lists this clonotype with a few counts. This chain uses TRBV5-5 with TRBJ1-6; perhaps TRBD1 as D (5 bases). CDR1 is SGHKS and CDR2 is YYEKEE in the germline V gene (reference sequence). Trimming cost V 0 bases and J 8 bases, with 12 bases left between them. CDR3 size: 15 residues. CDR3 in DNA: TGTGCCAGCAGCTTGGTTCCGCCGGGGGATTCACCCCTCCACTTT. Translating it yields CASSLVPPGDSPLHF.

The chain couples TRBV11-2 to TRBJ2-5; D not resolved. Trimming stripped 4 bases from V and 5 bases from J, with 8 bases between. The CDR3 contains 12 residues. The germline gives CDR1 SGHAT, CDR2 FQNNGV. The CDR3 DNA is TGTGCCAGCAGCTCTAACTTCGAGACCCAGTACTTC. Its translation: CASSSNFETQYF.

V usage is TRBV27 and J usage is TRBJ2-2; D unresolved. Trimming shortened V by 4 bases and J by 8 bases, and 26 bases separated the two germline ends. The CDR3 runs 18 residues. The germline V gene encodes CDR1 MNHEY and CDR2 SMNVEV (reference sequence). The CDR3 coding sequence is TGTGCCAGCAGTTCTTCCCCCTGGGCTACACCGTCTCTGGGGGAGCTGTTTTTT. This codes for CASSSSPWATPSLGELFF.

The rearrangement uses TRBV30 and TRBJ1-5; TRBD1 is a possible D gene (6 bases). Germline V gene sequence: CDR1 GTSNPN, CDR2 SVGIG (reference sequence). The CDR3 totals 13 residues. The V gene lost 2 bases and the J gene lost 5 bases, with 10 bases spanning the gap. Here the CDR3 DNA reads TGTGCCTGGAGTCCGACAGGTTATCAGCCCCAGCATTTT. It specifies CAWSPTGYQPQHF.

This clonotype has a count of ten or more. The V gene is TRBV12-3 or TRBV12-4, the J gene TRBJ1-5; no reliable D call. The V end lost 4 bases, the J end lost 0 bases, and 10 bases lay between the germline ends. The CDR3 covers 15 residues. CDR3: CASSCCLYSNQPQHF. DNA for the CDR3: TGTGCCAGCAGTTGTTGTCTGTATAGCAATCAGCCCCAGCATTTT.

This clonotype has ten or more counts. The chain carries TRBV20-1 and TRBJ2-4; 10 bases are shared with TRBD2. Trimming removed 1 base from V and 3 bases from J; junction bases left unmatched: 6. Germline assignment: CDR1 DFQATT and CDR2 SNEGSKA (reference sequence). The CDR3 is made up of 16 amino acids. In DNA form, the CDR3 reads TGCAGTGCTAGAGCCGGGACTAGCGCCTACAAAAACATTCAGTACTTC. Translating gives CSARAGTSAYKNIQYF.

This clonotype came up many times. The CDR3 reads CASSVVLAGDEQFF. For the CDR3, the DNA is TGTGCCAGCAGCGTAGTTCTCGCCGGGGATGAGCAGTTCTTC. The chain combines TRBV9 with TRBJ2-1; D possibly corresponds to TRBD2 (5 bases). Trimming took off 0 bases at V and 8 bases at J, with 12 bases between the two ends. Per the germline V gene, CDR1 is SGDLS and CDR2 is YYNGEE. This CDR3 is 14 amino acids long.

V is TRBV29-1 and J is TRBJ2-7; 10 bases are a match to TRBD2. After removal of 4 bases from V and 2 bases from J, the junction contained 2 bases not matched to a gene. Germline CDR1 and CDR2: SQVTM and ANQGSEA. The CDR3 loop spans 13 amino acids. The chain's CDR3 is CSVASGRTYEQYF. CDR3 in DNA: TGCAGCGTTGCTAGCGGGAGAACCTACGAGCAGTACTTC.

This clonotype was counted ten times or more. This rearrangement joins TRBV11-3 to TRBJ2-2; D is perhaps TRBD1 (5 bases). From germline, CDR1 is SGHNT and CDR2 YENEEA. Trimming took off 0 bases at V and 4 bases at J, with 9 bases between the two ends. This CDR3 spans 15 amino acids. CDR3 DNA: TGTGCCAGCAGCTTAGACAGGGCGGTCACCGGGGAGCTGTTTTTT. This translates into CASSLDRAVTGELFF.

This clonotype appeared many times. CDR3 nucleotide sequence: TGTGCCAGCAGCCCTGGGGCCAACGTCCTGACTTTC. As protein: CASSPGANVLTF. The chain combines TRBV2 with TRBJ2-6; D is ambiguous. Trimming pared 6 bases from V and 2 bases from J, leaving 2 bases between. Germline V gives CDR1 SNHLY, CDR2 FYNNEI. The CDR3 has 12 amino acids.